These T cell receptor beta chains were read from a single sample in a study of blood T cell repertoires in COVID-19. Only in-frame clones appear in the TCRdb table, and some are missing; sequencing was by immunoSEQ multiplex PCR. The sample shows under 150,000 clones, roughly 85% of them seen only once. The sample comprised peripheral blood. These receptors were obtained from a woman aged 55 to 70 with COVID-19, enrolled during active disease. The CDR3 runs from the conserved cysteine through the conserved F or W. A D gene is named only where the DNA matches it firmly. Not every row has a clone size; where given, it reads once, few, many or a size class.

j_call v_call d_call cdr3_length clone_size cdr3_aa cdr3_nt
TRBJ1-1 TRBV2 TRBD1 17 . CASNTGFTGEGNAEAFF TGTGCCAGCAATACCGGATTCACAGGGGAAGGTAATGCTGAAGCTTTCTTT
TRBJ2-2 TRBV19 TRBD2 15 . CATVDGGGYTGELFF TGTGCCACCGTGGATGGCGGGGGGTACACCGGGGAGCTGTTTTTT
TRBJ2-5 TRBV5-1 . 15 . CASSGGTVNQETQYF TGCGCCAGCAGCGGAGGGACTGTTAATCAAGAGACCCAGTACTTC
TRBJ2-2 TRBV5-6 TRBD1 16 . CASINWDRVDIEELFF TGTGCCAGCATCAATTGGGACAGGGTTGACATCGAGGAGCTGTTTTTT
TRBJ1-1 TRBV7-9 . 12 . CASSLTDIEAFF TGTGCCAGCAGCTTAACAGATATTGAAGCTTTCTTT
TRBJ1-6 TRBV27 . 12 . CASRGANSPLHF TGTGCCAGCAGGGGGGCCAATTCACCCCTCCACTTT
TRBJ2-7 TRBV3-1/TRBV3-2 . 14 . CASSQDATSYEQYF TGTGCCAGCAGCCAAGATGCTACCTCCTACGAGCAGTACTTC
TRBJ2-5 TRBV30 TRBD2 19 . CAWSDPRTSGGAWGETQYF TGTGCCTGGAGTGACCCCCGGACTAGCGGGGGGGCCTGGGGAGAGACCCAGTACTTC
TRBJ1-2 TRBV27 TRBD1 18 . CASSRRPPDRALAYGYTF TGTGCCAGCAGTCGACGGCCCCCGGACAGGGCCCTAGCCTATGGCTACACCTTC
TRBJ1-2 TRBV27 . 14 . CASNELGAVGGYTF TGTGCCAGCAATGAGTTGGGGGCAGTGGGTGGCTACACCTTC
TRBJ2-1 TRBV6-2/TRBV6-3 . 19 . CASSGVAGGGRGSYNEQFF TGTGCCAGCAGTGGGGTCGCGGGTGGCGGCCGTGGCTCCTACAATGAGCAGTTCTTC
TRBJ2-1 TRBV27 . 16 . CASSSYPRTDYNEQFF TGTGCCAGCAGTTCCTATCCCAGGACTGACTACAATGAGCAGTTCTTC
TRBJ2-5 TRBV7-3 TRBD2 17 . CASSLGLAGRYQETQYF TGTGCCAGCAGCTTAGGTCTAGCGGGGCGATACCAAGAGACCCAGTACTTC
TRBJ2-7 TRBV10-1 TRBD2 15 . CASPPGRGARYEQYF TGCGCCAGCCCTCCGGGGAGGGGTGCTCGCTACGAGCAGTACTTC
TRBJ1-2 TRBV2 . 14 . CASSAGRDSYGYTF TGTGCCAGCAGTGCCGGCAGGGACTCCTATGGCTACACCTTC
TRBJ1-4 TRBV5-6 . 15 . CASSFRGLTNEKLFF TGTGCCAGCAGCTTCAGGGGTCTCACTAATGAAAAACTGTTTTTT
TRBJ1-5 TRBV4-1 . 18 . CASSRESGSRSSNQPQHF TGCGCCAGCAGCCGCGAGTCGGGGTCTCGAAGCAGCAATCAGCCCCAGCATTTT
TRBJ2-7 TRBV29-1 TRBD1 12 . CSAGQGRTEQYF TGCAGCGCTGGACAGGGGAGAACCGAGCAGTACTTC
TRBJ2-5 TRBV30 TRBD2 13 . CAWERGGPETQYF TGTGCCTGGGAGCGGGGGGGCCCGGAGACCCAGTACTTC
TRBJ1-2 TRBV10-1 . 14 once CASSESGAPNGYTF TGCGCCAGCAGTGAGTCAGGGGCACCTAATGGCTACACCTTC
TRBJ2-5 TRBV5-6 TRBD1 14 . CASSFQQGAETQYF TGTGCCAGCAGCTTTCAGCAGGGGGCCGAGACCCAGTACTTC
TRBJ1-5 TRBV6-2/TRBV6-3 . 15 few CASSTDRQPNQPQHF TGTGCCAGCAGTACAGACAGACAACCGAATCAGCCCCAGCATTTT
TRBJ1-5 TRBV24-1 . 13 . CATSDLSGQPQHF TGTGCCACCAGTGATTTGAGCGGCCAGCCCCAGCATTTT
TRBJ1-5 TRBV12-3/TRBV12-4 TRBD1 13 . CASRTGAVQPQHF TGTGCCAGCAGAACAGGGGCGGTCCAGCCCCAGCATTTT
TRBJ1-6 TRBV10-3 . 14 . CAITERQNNSPLHF TGTGCCATCACCGAGAGACAGAATAATTCACCCCTCCACTTT
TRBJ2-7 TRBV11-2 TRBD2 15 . CASSLGLATYYEQYF TGTGCCAGCAGCTTGGGACTAGCCACCTACTACGAGCAGTACTTC
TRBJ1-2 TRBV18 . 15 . CASSPSNGDNYGYTF TGTGCCAGCTCACCTTCCAACGGGGATAACTATGGCTACACCTTC
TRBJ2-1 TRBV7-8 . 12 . CASSHGPNEQFF TGTGCCAGCAGCCACGGTCCCAATGAGCAGTTCTTC
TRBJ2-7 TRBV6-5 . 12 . CASSYGAGLQYF TGTGCCAGCAGTTACGGGGCAGGGTTGCAGTACTTC
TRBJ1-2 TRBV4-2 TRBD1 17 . CASSLNLGTGGDYGYTF TGTGCCAGCAGCTTAAATTTAGGGACAGGGGGCGACTATGGCTACACCTTC
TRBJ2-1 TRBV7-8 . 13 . CASSFEPGNEQFF TGTGCCAGCAGCTTCGAACCGGGCAATGAGCAGTTCTTC
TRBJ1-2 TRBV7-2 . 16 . CASTPPGAAANYGYTF TGTGCCAGCACTCCCCCGGGTGCGGCAGCTAACTATGGCTACACCTTC
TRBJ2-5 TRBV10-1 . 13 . CASSEFGAKTQYF TGCGCCAGCAGTGAGTTTGGAGCGAAGACCCAGTACTTC
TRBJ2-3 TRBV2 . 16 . CASRGRPGAPTDTQYF TGTGCCAGCAGGGGCCGCCCAGGGGCTCCCACAGATACGCAGTATTTT
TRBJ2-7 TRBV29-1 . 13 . CSVRGGTSYEQYF TGCAGCGTGAGGGGGGGGACTTCGTACGAGCAGTACTTC
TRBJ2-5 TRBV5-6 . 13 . CASSRDQGQTQYF TGTGCCAGCAGCCGAGACCAGGGGCAGACCCAGTACTTC
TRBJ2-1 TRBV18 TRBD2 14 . CASSPRGGDNEQFF TGTGCCAGCTCACCTCGCGGGGGGGACAATGAGCAGTTCTTC
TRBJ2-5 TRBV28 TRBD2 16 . CASSLRLAGVQETQYF TGTGCCAGCAGTTTAAGACTAGCGGGGGTCCAAGAGACCCAGTACTTC
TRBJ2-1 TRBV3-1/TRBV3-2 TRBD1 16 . CASSRQPGQEYNEQFF TGTGCCAGCAGCAGACAGCCGGGACAGGAATACAATGAGCAGTTCTTC
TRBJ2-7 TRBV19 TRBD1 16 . CASSQLQGVSSYEQYF TGTGCCAGTAGTCAACTACAGGGGGTCAGCTCCTACGAGCAGTACTTC